The 8 T cell receptor beta chains reported below all come from one sample, sequenced in a study. Using its own MiXCR run on the 5' RACE reads, TCRdb lists one record per CDR3 protein. The sample includes about 62,000 distinct CDR3 sequences, about 31% of them seen just once. Sequencing input: tumor-infiltrating naive CD4+ T cells sorted from the breast tumor. Subset in this sample: naive CD4+ T cells, CD4+CD45RA+CD25-. The source is a female donor with breast cancer.

The chain recombines TRBV7-2 with TRBJ2-2, with D maybe TRBD2 (6 bases). V lost 4 bases to trimming and J lost 1 base, with 10 bases between them. CDR1 and CDR2 (germline): SGHTA, FQGNSA. The CDR3 is 15 residues long. In nucleotides, the CDR3 is TGTGCCAGCAGCTGGGACTCGCTGAACACCGGGGAGCTGTTTTTT. Translated, it gives CASSWDSLNTGELFF.

This clonotype was seen at least ten times. J is TRBJ1-2 and V is TRBV5-1; 9 nucleotides line up with TRBD1. CDR3 length equals 14 residues. The V segment lost 6 bases and the J segment 3 bases; nucleotides outside the gene matches: 6. Germline V gene data show CDR1 as SGHRS and CDR2 as YFSETQ. The CDR3 bases are TGCGCCAGCACCATACAGGGGGCAGACTATGGCTACACCTTC. It codes for CASTIQGADYGYTF. The full variable domain, with the rest looked up from reference TRBV5-1 and TRBJ1-2, is KAGVTQTPRYLIKTRGQQVTLSCSPISGHRSVSWYQQTPGQGLQFLFEYFSETQRNKGNFPGRFSGRQFSNSRSEMNVSTLELGDSALYLCASTIQGADYGYTFGSGTRLTVV.

The sample holds many counts of this clonotype. This chain links TRBV6-5 with TRBJ1-4, with 9 bases aligning to TRBD1. Per the germline V gene, CDR1 is MNHEY and CDR2 is SVGAGI. V lost 2 bases and J lost 8; bases outside the gene matches: 9. This CDR3 region has 16 residues. The CDR3 DNA is TGTGCCAGCAGTTACGAGTACAGGGGGCGTAGCGAAAAACTGTTTTTT. Its protein is CASSYEYRGRSEKLFF.

This sequence joins TRBV5-4 and TRBJ2-5, with a possible D match to TRBD1 (5 bases). Per the germline V gene, CDR1 is SGHNT and CDR2 is YYREEE (reference sequence). V lost 0 bases and J lost 5, with 14 bases in between. The CDR3 contains 15 residues. Written as DNA, the CDR3 is TGTGCCAGCAGCTTGGACCAGGGTCGAGGTGAGACCCAGTACTTC. Residues: CASSLDQGRGETQYF. Using reference TRBV5-4 and TRBJ2-5 for the parts outside the CDR3, the full variable domain is ETGVTQSPTHLIKTRGQQVTLRCSSQSGHNTVSWYQQALGQGPQFIFQYYREEENGRGNFPPRFSGLQFPNYSSELNVNALELDDSALYLCASSLDQGRGETQYFGPGTRLLVL.

A word on this clonotype: This may arise from a read error, as a much more abundant clone is one base away. The chain carries TRBV5-1 and TRBJ2-6; D is perhaps TRBD2 (7 bases). The CDR3 is 15 amino acids. Germline CDR1 SGHRS, CDR2 YFSETQ. CDR3 nucleotides: TGCGCCAGCAGCTCCGACAGTGCGGGGGCCAACGTCCCGACTTTC. Encoded protein: CASSSDSAGANVPTF.

Only a few counts were recorded for this clonotype. The chain is built from TRBV11-3 and TRBJ2-1; TRBD1 is a possible D gene (6 bases). This CDR3 has 15 residues. The V end was cut by 5 bases, the J end by 4 bases, with 15 bases between. Germline assignment: CDR1 SGHNT and CDR2 YENEEA. CDR3 region: CASSLRGTPYNEQFF. The CDR3 nucleotides read TGTGCCAGCAGCCTAAGGGGGACCCCTTACAATGAGCAGTTCTTC.

In its sample, this clonotype was seen a few times. The chain carries TRBV7-9 and TRBJ2-7; 13 bases agree with TRBD2. Trimming removed 5 bases from V and 6 bases from J; junction bases left unmatched: 4. The CDR3 runs to 14 residues. Per the germline V gene, CDR1 is SEHNR and CDR2 is FQNEAQ (reference sequence). DNA of the CDR3: TGTGCCAGCAGCCTAGGACTAGCGGGGGTCGAGCAGTACTTC. Residues: CASSLGLAGVEQYF.

For this clonotype: A much more abundant neighbour one base away suggests this may be a read error. Given the absence of the conserved phenylalanine or tryptophan at the CDR3 end, a read error is likely. The V call is TRBV27, the J call TRBJ2-3; D is possibly TRBD2 (5 bases). Germline CDR1 and CDR2: MNHEY and SMNVEV (reference sequence). The CDR3 consists of 14 residues. Trimming pared 10 bases from V and 0 bases from J, leaving 14 bases between. The CDR3 DNA reads TGTGCCACCCTAGCCGGCGTGAGCACAGATACGCAGTATCTT. This codes for CATLAGVSTDTQYL.